This T cell receptor beta chain is from a study of T cell responses to AZD1222 COVID-19 vaccine. Unmatched junction bases numbered 10, after V lost 5 bases and J lost 3 bases. Germline CDR1 and CDR2: SEHNR and FQNEAQ (reference sequence). The CDR3 contains 16 residues. TCRdb's copy holds only in-frame clones and misses some; the assay was immunoSEQ multiplex PCR. Of about 110,000 clones detected, 88% appear once; the ten largest clones hold roughly 1.5%. The starting material was peripheral blood, obtained on day 0 of AZD1222 vaccination. The TCR sequence derives from an adult in good health. The gene calls are TRBV7-9 and TRBJ1-3; the match to TRBD1 covers 7 bases. For the CDR3, the DNA is TGTGCCAGCAGCAAGGGGACAGCGGATGGTGGAAACACCATATATTTT. This gives the protein CASSKGTADGGNTIYF.